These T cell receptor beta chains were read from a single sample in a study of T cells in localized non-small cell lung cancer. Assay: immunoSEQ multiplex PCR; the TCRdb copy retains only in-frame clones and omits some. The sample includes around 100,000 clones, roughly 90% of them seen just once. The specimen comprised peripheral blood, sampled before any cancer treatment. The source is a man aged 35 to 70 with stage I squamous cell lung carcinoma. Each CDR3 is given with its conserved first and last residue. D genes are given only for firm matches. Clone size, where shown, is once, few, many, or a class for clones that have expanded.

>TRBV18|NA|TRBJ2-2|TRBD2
CASLTGTINTGELFF
TGTGCCAGCTTAACCGGGACTATAAACACCGGGGAGCTGTTTTTT
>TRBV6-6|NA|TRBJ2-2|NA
CASSSQRRANTGELFF
TGTGCCAGCAGCTCCCAGCGGAGAGCGAACACCGGGGAGCTGTTTTTT
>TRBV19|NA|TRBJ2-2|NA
CASRQMRANTGELFF
TGTGCCAGTAGACAAATGCGGGCTAACACCGGGGAGCTGTTTTTT
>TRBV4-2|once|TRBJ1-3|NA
CASSQEGTRGGNTIYF
TGTGCCAGCAGCCAAGAGGGAACTCGAGGCGGAAACACCATATATTTT
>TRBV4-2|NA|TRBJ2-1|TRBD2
CASSPGGGYNEQFF
TGTGCCAGCAGCCCCGGGGGGGGTTACAATGAGCAGTTCTTC
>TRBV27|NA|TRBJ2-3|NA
CASSPGPNTDTQYF
TGTGCCAGCAGTCCCGGACCCAACACAGATACGCAGTATTTT
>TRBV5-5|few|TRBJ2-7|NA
CASSSGTPRREQYF
TGTGCCAGCAGCTCCGGGACACCTCGGCGCGAGCAGTACTTC
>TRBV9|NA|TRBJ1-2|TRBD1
CASDRGYGYTF
TGTGCCAGTGACAGGGGTTATGGCTACACCTTC
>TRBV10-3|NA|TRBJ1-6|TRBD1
CAISSTVGDRTNSPLHF
TGTGCCATCAGTTCAACGGTTGGGGACAGGACTAATTCACCCCTCCACTTT
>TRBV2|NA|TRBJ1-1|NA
CASKRAGASGNTEAFF
TGTGCCAGCAAGAGGGCGGGGGCCTCTGGGAACACTGAAGCTTTCTTT
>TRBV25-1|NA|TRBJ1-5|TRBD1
CASSEGTGGNSQPQHF
TGTGCCAGCAGTGAAGGGACAGGGGGGAACAGTCAGCCCCAGCATTTT
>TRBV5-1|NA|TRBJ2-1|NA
CASSLGASNEQFF
TGCGCCAGCAGCTTGGGGGCTTCCAATGAGCAGTTCTTC
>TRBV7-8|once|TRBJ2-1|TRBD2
CASSLVASGSSRRDEQFF
TGTGCCAGCAGCTTAGTGGCTAGCGGGTCCTCGCGCAGGGATGAGCAGTTCTTC
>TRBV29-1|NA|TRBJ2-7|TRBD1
CSGPRQGASYEQYF
TGCAGCGGGCCTCGACAGGGCGCCAGCTACGAGCAGTACTTC
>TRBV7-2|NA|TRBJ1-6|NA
CASSLAGTYYSPLHF
TGTGCCAGCAGCCTGGCGGGGACATACTATTCACCCCTCCACTTT
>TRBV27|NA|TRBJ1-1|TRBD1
CASSPRPGTGTEAFF
TGTGCCAGCAGTCCCCGTCCCGGGACAGGGACGGAGGCTTTCTTT
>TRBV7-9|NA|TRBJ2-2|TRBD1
CASRQQGADTGELFF
TGTGCCAGCAGACAGCAGGGGGCCGACACCGGGGAGCTGTTTTTT
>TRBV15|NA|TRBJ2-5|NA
CATSRDLQETQYF
TGTGCCACCAGCAGAGATCTCCAAGAGACCCAGTACTTC
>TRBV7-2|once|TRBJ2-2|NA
CASSLNIRRELFF
TGTGCCAGCAGCTTAAATATCCGAAGGGAGCTGTTTTTT
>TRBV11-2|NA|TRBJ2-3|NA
CASSFHSQGSDTQYF
TGTGCCAGCAGCTTCCATTCACAGGGATCAGATACGCAGTATTTT
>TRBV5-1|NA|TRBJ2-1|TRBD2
CASSFVAGSNNEQFF
TGCGCCAGCAGCTTTGTAGCGGGGTCCAACAATGAGCAGTTCTTC
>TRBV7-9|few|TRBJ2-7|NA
CATGGRSYEQYF
TGTGCCACTGGGGGGCGGAGCTACGAGCAGTACTTC
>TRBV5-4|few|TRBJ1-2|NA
CASSRQPSNVGYGYTF
TGTGCCAGCAGCCGACAACCTTCAAACGTGGGCTATGGCTACACCTTC
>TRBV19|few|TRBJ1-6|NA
CASRVEVWDSPLHF
TGTGCCAGTCGGGTGGAAGTCTGGGATTCACCCCTCCACTTT
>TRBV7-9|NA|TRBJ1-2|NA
CASSLGAGDYGYTF
TGTGCCAGCAGCTTAGGGGCAGGCGACTATGGCTACACCTTC
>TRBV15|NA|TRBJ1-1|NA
CATSARGATEAFF
TGTGCCACCAGCGCCAGAGGGGCTACTGAAGCTTTCTTT
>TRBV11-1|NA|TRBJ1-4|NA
CASSKGRTNEKLFF
TGTGCCAGCAGCAAAGGACGGACGAATGAAAAACTGTTTTTT
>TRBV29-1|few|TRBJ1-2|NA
CSVDSRPANYGYTF
TGCAGCGTGGACAGCCGCCCGGCTAACTATGGCTACACCTTC
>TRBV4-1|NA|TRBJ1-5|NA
CASSQAVSAVRSNQPQHF
TGCGCCAGCAGCCAAGCTGTGAGCGCGGTTAGAAGCAATCAGCCCCAGCATTTT
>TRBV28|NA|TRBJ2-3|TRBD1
CASSLWTGQLNTQYF
TGTGCCAGCAGCCTATGGACAGGTCAACTGAATACGCAGTATTTT
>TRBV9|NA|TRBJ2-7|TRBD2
CASSAGPSGGAYEQYF
TGTGCCAGCAGCGCCGGCCCGAGCGGGGGGGCCTACGAGCAGTACTTC
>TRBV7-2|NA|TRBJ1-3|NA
CASSLWGPRGNTIYF
TGTGCCAGCAGCTTATGGGGGCCCAGGGGAAACACCATATATTTT
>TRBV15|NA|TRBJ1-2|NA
CATSRDRVGLGYTF
TGTGCCACCAGCAGAGATCGAGTGGGGCTAGGCTACACCTTC
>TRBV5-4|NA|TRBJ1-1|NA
CASSLGGRVGAEAFF
TGTGCCAGCAGCTTGGGGGGTCGGGTTGGGGCTGAAGCTTTCTTT
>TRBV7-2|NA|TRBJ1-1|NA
CASSPQGNTEAFF
TGTGCCAGCAGCCCCCAGGGGAACACTGAAGCTTTCTTT
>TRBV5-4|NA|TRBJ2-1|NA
CASSLSGLYNEQFF
TGTGCCAGCAGCTTATCGGGACTTTACAATGAGCAGTTCTTC
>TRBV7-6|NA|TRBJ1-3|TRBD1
CASSVGQAQSGNTIYF
TGTGCCAGCAGCGTTGGACAGGCCCAGTCTGGAAACACCATATATTTT
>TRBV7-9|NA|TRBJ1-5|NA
CASSLAGHPMPQHF
TGTGCCAGCAGCTTGGCCGGCCATCCTATGCCCCAGCATTTT
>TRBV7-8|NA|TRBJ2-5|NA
CASSLRVVDQYF
TGTGCCAGCAGCCTCAGAGTCGTGGACCAGTACTTC
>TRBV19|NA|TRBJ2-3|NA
CASSSPNTDTQYF
TGTGCCAGTAGCTCTCCCAACACAGATACGCAGTATTTT
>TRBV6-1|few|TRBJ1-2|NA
CASSVGGNYGYTF
TGTGCCAGCAGTGTAGGGGGGAACTATGGCTACACCTTC
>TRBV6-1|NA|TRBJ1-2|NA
CASSEGDGSQGRSYTF
TGTGCCAGCAGTGAAGGTGATGGGAGTCAGGGGCGGTCTTACACCTTC
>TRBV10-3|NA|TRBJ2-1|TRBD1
CAISESGGQGVYNEQFF
TGTGCCATCAGTGAGTCGGGGGGACAGGGGGTTTACAATGAGCAGTTCTTC
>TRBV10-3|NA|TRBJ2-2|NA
CAIRGNGDTGELFF
TGTGCCATCAGAGGGAACGGGGACACCGGGGAGCTGTTTTTT